The text below deals with one T cell receptor beta chain. This clonotype has more than one count but fewer than ten. Its target antigen remains unknown. No much larger clone exists at a distance of one base, and base qualities are not known. The data derive from a study of identical twins (dated by TCRdb to 2016 to 2017). The study in broad terms: To test whether fetal clonotypes persist, the study used deep sequencing on TCR alpha and beta repertoires from monozygotic twins, unrelated adults of various ages, and cord blood. To rule out contamination, replicate twin experiments were performed at different times with different library preparation protocols.

The V and J ends are trimmed by 0 bases and 6 bases, leaving 12 bases between them. The CDR3 runs 15 amino acids, cysteine and phenylalanine included. CDR3 DNA is the only sequence kept; it has 45 bases, read in frame from the first base. Taken from the germline V gene, the CDR1 and CDR2 loops are LGHNA and YSLEER. The study at large found these results: Zero-insertion analyses could be partly confounded by invariant T cells such as MAIT and iNKT, though diverse VJ usage argued against such confounding for most clonotypes. In beta out-of-frame sequences, excess twin sharing was weaker, because having fewer shared sequences lowered the signal-to-noise ratio. Abundant cord blood beta clonotypes had fewer insertions, young adult naive repertoires showed a similar but weaker trend, and memory repertoires showed no such trend. Out-of-frame TCR alpha sequences shared between twins showed an excess of low generation-probability sequences compared with coincidental sharing between unrelated individuals. Recombination models systematically underestimated out-of-frame TCR alpha sharing in monozygotic twins but agreed with sharing between unrelated individuals. Conclusions relied on cross-sectional statistical analysis, since the same donors could not be followed over many years.

Only healthy Caucasian donors were included. The twin cohort comprised three pairs of female monozygotic twins, all aged about 18 to 30 years. CD4+ and CD8+ T cell populations were isolated with positive isolation kits from Invitrogen. The receptor library was made with 5' RACE. Sequencer: Illumina HiSeq 2000. A universal primer binding site was introduced by template switching, and a unique molecular identifier was present in the final cDNA, enabling accurate counting of TCR cDNA molecules. Specific primers in the conserved constant-segment region were used to synthesize first-strand cDNA for the TCR alpha and beta chains. To control for contamination, every cDNA library was double barcoded, receiving both a SMART-Mk sample barcode and Illumina barcodes. TruSeq adapter sequences, together with Illumina sample barcodes, were added in two successive PCR steps. The Illumina HiSeq platform was used with custom primers to sequence TCR alpha and beta cDNA libraries. The original methods were these. Unique molecular identifiers were extracted from raw reads with MiGEC, and CDR3 positions were determined with MiXCR. Recombination models were inferred per individual with the repgenHMM and IGoR tools using an EM algorithm. Shared clonotypes were analyzed with the tcR package in R, and sharing was normalized by the product of cloneset sizes. To study raw recombination free of thymic and clonal selection effects, out-of-frame nonproductive sequences were analyzed. The raw public reads went through TCRdb reprocessing: fastp at Q25, MiXCR clone calling, in-frame beta chains kept. Duplicate CDR3 protein sequences are folded into a single record with the most common DNA and genes. Here the V and J calls rest on TCRdb's processing, not on the authors' analysis. The table for this sample lists roughly 190,000 distinct CDR3 sequences; 15% to 20% of them were counted only once. Of the sample, over 35% is held by the ten largest clones.

A further study also used this sample, focusing on T cells expressing NK-cell markers. According to the second study: Fewer than ten donors provided sorted CD3+CD56+NKG2C+, CD3+CD56+NKG2C- and CD3+CD56-NKG2C+ T-cell subsets, whose TCR beta-chain repertoires were profiled. Of the eight sequenced donors, seven were found to be HCMV-seropositive and one was found to be HCMV-seronegative. To restrict sorting to alphabetaTCR-expressing T cells, an anti-gammadeltaTCR antibody was added in several experiments. In roughly six donors, the dominant CD3+CD56+NKG2C+ clonotypes ranked among the top 10 CD8+ clonotypes, making up roughly 1.0-8% of CD8+ T cells. Those dominant clonotypes were again the most abundant among CD3+CD56-NKG2C+ cells in a handful of donors, at roughly 25-60.1%. Whether the expanded NKG2C-expressing T cell clones were specific for HCMV antigens was left unclear. The study sequenced eight donors, all healthy volunteers chosen at random: three men and five women. A commercial ELISA kit detecting HCMV-specific IgG in serum was used to determine HCMV serostatus. MIGEC handled demultiplexing of the reads and grouping by UMI, while MiTCR was used to assemble and quantify clonotypes. Only TCR cDNA sequences supported by at least two reads were kept to exclude erroneous sequences. The tcR package was used for downstream repertoire analysis, and clonotypes were matched between fractions using CDR3 nucleotide sequence together with V segment. VDJmatch was used to annotate antigen specificity against VDJdb, with one amino acid substitution in CDR3 permitted.

Material for sequencing was CD8+ T cells sorted from blood. This clonotype was obtained from a woman aged 18-29 years in good health. This chain is built from TRBV4-3 and TRBJ2-1; TRBD2 is a weak D gene call, 6 bases matching. DNA sequence: TGCGCCAGCAGCCAAGAGCGGGGATTGTCCAATGAGCAGTTCTTC. Translated, it gives CASSQERGLSNEQFF.